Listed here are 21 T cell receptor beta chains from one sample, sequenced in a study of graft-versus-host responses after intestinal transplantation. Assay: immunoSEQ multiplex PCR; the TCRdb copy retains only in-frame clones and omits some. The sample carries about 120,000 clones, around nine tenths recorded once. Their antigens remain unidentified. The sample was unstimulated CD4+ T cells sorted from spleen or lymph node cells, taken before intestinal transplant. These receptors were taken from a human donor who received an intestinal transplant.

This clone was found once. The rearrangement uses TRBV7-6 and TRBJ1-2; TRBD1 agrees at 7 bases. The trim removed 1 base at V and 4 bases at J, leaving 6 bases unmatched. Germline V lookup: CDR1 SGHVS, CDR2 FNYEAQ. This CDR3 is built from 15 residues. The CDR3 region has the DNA TGTGCCAGCAGCTTAGGGGACAGTCTCCTCTATGGCTACACCTTC. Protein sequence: CASSLGDSLLYGYTF.

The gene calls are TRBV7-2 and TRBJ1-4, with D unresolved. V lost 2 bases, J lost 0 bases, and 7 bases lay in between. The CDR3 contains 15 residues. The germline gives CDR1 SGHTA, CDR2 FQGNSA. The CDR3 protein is CASSLSASTNEKLFF. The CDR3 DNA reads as TGTGCCAGCAGCTTAAGCGCCTCAACTAATGAAAAACTGTTTTTT.

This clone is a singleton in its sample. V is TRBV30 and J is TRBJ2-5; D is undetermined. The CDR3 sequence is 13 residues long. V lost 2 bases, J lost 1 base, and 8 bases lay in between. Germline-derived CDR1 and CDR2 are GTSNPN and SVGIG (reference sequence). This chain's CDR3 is CAWSSDFQETQYF. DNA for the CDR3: TGTGCCTGGAGTTCCGACTTCCAAGAGACCCAGTACTTC.

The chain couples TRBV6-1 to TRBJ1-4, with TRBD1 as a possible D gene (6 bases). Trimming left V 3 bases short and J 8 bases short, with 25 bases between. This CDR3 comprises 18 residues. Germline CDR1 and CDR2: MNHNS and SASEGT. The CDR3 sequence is CASSERPPTGLGREKLFF. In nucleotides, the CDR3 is TGTGCCAGCAGTGAGAGACCCCCGACAGGACTTGGTCGGGAAAAACTGTTTTTT.

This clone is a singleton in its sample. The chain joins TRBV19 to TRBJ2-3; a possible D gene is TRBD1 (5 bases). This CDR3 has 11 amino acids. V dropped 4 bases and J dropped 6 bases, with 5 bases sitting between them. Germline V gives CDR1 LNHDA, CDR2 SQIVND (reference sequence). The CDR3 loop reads CASSTGDTQYF. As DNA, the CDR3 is TGTGCCAGTAGTACAGGGGATACGCAGTATTTT.

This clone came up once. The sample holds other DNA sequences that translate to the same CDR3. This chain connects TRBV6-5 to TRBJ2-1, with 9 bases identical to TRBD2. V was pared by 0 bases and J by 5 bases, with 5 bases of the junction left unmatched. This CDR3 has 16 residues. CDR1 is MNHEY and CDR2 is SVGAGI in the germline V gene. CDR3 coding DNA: TGTGCCAGCAGTTACTCGTCGGCGGGGGGGAACAATGAGCAGTTCTTC. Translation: CASSYSSAGGNNEQFF.

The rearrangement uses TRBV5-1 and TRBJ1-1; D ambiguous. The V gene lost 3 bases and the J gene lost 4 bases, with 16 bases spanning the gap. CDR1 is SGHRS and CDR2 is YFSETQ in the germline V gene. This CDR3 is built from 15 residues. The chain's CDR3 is CASSYEGGFVTEAFF. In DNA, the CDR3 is TGCGCCAGCAGCTACGAGGGAGGGTTCGTCACTGAAGCTTTCTTT.

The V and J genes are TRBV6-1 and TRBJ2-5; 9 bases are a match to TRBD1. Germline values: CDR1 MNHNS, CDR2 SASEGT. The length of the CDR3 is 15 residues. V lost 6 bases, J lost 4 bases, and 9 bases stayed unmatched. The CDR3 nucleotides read TGTGCCAGCAGGCTCGGACAGGGGCTGGGAGAGACCCAGTACTTC. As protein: CASRLGQGLGETQYF.

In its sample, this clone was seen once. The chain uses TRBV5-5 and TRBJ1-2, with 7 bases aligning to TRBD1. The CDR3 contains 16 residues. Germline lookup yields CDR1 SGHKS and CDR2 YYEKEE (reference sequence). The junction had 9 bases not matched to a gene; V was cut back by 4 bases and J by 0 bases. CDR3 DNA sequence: TGTGCCAGCAGCCTCCAGACAGGGAACGCTAACTATGGCTACACCTTC. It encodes CASSLQTGNANYGYTF.

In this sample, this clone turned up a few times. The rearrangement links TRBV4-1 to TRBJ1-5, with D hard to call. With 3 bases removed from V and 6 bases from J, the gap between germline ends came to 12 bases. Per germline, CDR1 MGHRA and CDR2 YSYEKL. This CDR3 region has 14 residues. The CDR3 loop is CASSHAPRRQPQHF. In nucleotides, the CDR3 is TGCGCCAGCAGCCATGCTCCGCGCCGTCAGCCCCAGCATTTT.

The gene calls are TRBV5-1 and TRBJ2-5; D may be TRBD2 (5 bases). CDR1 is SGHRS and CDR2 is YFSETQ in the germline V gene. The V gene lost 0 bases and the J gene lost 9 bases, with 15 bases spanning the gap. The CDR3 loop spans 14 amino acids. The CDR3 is CASSLVNQAAPQYF. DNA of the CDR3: TGCGCCAGCAGCTTGGTAAATCAAGCGGCGCCCCAGTACTTC.

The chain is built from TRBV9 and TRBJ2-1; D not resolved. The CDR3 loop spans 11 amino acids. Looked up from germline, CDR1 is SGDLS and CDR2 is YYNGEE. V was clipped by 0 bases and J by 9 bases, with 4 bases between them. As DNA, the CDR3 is TGTGCCAGCAGCGTAGCGGGTGAGCAGTTCTTC. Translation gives CASSVAGEQFF. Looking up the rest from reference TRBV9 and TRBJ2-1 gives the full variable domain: DSGVTQTPKHLITATGQRVTLRCSPRSGDLSVYWYQQSLDQGLQFLIQYYNGEERAKGNILERFSAQQFPDLHSELNLSSLELGDSALYFCASSVAGEQFFGPGTRLTVL.

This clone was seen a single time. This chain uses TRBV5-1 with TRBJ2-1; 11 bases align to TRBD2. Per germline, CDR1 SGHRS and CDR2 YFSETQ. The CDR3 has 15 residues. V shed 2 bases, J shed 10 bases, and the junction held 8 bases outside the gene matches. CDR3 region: CASSLQTSGAREQFF. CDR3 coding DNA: TGCGCCAGCAGCTTACAGACTAGCGGGGCAAGAGAGCAGTTCTTC.

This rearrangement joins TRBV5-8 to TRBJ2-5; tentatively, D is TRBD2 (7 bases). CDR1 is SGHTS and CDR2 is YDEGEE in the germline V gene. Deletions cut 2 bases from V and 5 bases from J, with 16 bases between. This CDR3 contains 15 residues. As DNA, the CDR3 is TGTGCCAGCAGCTTTGGGGGGGCGCCAACTGAGACCCAGTACTTC. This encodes CASSFGGAPTETQYF. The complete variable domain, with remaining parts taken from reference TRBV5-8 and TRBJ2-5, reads EAGVTQSPTHLIKTRGQQATLRCSPISGHTSVYWYQQALGLGLQFLLWYDEGEERNRGNFPPRFSGRQFPNYSSELNVNALELEDSALYLCASSFGGAPTETQYFGPGTRLLVL.

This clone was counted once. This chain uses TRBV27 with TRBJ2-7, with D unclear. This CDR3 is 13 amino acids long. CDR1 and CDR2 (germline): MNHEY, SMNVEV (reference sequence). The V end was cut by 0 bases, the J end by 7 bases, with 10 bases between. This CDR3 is CASSLSGAVEQYF. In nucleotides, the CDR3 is TGTGCCAGCAGTTTATCGGGCGCCGTGGAGCAGTACTTC.

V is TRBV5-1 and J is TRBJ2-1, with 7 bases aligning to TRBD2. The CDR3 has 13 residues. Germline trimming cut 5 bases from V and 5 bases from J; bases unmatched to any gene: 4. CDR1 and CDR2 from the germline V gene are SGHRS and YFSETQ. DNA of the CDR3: TGCGCCAGCAGTCCCCGGGGGGACAATGAGCAGTTCTTC. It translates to CASSPRGDNEQFF.

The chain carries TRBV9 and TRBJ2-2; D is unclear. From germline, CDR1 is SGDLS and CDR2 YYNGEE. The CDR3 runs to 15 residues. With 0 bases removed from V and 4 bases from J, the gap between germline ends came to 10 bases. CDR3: CASSVDPLGTGELFF. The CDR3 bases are TGTGCCAGCAGCGTAGACCCCCTCGGCACCGGGGAGCTGTTTTTT.

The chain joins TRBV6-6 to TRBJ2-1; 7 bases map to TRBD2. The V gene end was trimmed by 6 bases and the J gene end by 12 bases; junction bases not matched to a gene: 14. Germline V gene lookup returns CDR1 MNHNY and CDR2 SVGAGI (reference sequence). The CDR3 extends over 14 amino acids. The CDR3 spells CASSTGEVWGGQFF. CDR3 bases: TGTGCCAGCAGCACGGGGGAGGTGTGGGGGGGGCAGTTCTTC.

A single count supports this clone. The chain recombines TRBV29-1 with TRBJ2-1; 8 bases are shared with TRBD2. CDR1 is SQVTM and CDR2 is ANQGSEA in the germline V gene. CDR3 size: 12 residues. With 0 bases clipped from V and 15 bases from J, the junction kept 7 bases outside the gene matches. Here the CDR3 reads CSVEDEVLAVFF. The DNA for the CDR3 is TGCAGCGTTGAAGACGAGGTACTAGCGGTGTTCTTC.

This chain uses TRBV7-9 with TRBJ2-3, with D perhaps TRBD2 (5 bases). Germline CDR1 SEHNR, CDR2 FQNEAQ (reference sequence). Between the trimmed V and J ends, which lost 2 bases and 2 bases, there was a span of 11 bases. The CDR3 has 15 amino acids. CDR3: CASSLSPGFTDTQYF. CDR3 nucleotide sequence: TGTGCCAGCAGCTTATCCCCGGGATTCACAGATACGCAGTATTTT.

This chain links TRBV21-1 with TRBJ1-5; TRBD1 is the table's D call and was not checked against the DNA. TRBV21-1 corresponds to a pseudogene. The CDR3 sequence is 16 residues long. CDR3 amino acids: CASSSRQGGMDQPQHF. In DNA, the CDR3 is TGTGCCAGCAGCTCCCGACAGGGGGGTATGGATCAGCCCCAGCATTTT.